The clone carrying this T cell receptor (beta chain) was observed a few times. This record belongs to a study of T cell repertoires in cytomegalovirus infection. TCRdb reprocessed the reads via MiXCR and lists one record per CDR3 protein. This table holds 200,000 to 300,000 distinct CDR3 sequences, roughly an eighth found once. This clonotype was sampled from a human donor in good health (CMV status not recorded). Some clones in this sample may be carry-over from other donors' samples. Sequenced sample: PBMCs.

CDR3 in DNA: TGCAGCGTTGAAGACACCCACGAGCAGTACTTC. Its translation: CSVEDTHEQYF. The gene calls are TRBV29-1 and TRBJ2-7; the D is unclear. The V and J ends lost 0 bases and 5 bases respectively, with 5 bases between them. This CDR3 is built from 11 residues. CDR1 is SQVTM, CDR2 ANQGSEA, per germline.